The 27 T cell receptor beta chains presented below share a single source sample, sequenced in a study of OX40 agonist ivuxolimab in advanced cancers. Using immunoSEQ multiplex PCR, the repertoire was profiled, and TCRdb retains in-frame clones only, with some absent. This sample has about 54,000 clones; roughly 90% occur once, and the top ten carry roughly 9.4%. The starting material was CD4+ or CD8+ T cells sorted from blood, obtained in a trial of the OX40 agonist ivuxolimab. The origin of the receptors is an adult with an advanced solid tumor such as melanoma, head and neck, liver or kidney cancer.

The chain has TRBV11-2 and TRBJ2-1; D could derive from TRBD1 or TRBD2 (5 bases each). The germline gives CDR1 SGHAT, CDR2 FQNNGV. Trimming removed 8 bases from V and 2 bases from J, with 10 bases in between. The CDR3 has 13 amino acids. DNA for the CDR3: TGTGCCAGCCGGTGGGACCCCTACAATGAGCAGTTCTTC. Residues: CASRWDPYNEQFF.

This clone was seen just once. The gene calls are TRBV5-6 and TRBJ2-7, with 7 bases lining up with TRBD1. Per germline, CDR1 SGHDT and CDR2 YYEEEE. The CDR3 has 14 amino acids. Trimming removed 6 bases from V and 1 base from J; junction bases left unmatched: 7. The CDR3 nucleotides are TGTGCCAGCACGTTACCGGGACAGTCCTACGAGCAGTACTTC. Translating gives CASTLPGQSYEQYF.

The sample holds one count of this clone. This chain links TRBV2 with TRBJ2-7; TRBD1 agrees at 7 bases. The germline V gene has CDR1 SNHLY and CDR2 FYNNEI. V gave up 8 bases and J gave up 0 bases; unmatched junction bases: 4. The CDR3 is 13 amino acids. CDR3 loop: CASAGTDSYEQYF. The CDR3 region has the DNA TGTGCCAGCGCCGGGACAGACTCCTACGAGCAGTACTTC.

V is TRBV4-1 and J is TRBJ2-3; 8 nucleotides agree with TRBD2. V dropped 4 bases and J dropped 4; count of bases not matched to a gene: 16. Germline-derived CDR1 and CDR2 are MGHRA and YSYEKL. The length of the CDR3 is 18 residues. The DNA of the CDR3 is TGCGCCAGCAGCCTCCTTTATTGGGTCGCGCGGGAGGCAGATACGCAGTATTTT. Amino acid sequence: CASSLLYWVAREADTQYF.

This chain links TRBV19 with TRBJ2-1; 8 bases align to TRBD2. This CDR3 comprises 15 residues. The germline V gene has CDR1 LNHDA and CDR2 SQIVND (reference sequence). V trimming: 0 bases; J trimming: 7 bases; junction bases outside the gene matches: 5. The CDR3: CASSIDGTGGNEQFF. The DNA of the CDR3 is TGTGCCAGTAGTATAGATGGGACGGGAGGGAATGAGCAGTTCTTC.

CDR3 coding DNA: TGTGCCAGCAGTGAAGCTCCGCCAGGAGTTAGCGGGAGGTCTGGCGAGCAGTACTTC. It encodes CASSEAPPGVSGRSGEQYF. The rearrangement links TRBV2 to TRBJ2-7, with 10 nucleotides matching TRBD2. CDR1 and CDR2 (germline): SNHLY, FYNNEI. V dropped 0 bases and J dropped 6; count of bases not matched to a gene: 17. The CDR3 totals 19 residues. The whole variable domain, filled in from reference TRBV2 and TRBJ2-7, reads EPEVTQTPSHQVTQMGQEVILRCVPISNHLYFYWYRQILGQKVEFLVSFYNNEISEKSEIFDDQFSVERPDGSNFTLKIRSTKLEDSAMYFCASSEAPPGVSGRSGEQYFGPGTRLTVT.

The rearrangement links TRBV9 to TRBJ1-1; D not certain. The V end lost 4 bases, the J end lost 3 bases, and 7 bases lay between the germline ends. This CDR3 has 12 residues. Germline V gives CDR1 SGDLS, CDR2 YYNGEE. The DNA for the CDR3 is TGTGCCAGCAGCTTCGAGGACACTGAAGCTTTCTTT. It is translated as CASSFEDTEAFF.

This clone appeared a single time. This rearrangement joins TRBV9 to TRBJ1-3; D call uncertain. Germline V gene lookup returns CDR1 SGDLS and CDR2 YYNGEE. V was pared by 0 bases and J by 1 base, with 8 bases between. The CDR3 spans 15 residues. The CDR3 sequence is CASSVEGGSGNTIYF. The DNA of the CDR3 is TGTGCCAGCAGCGTAGAGGGAGGGTCTGGAAACACCATATATTTT.

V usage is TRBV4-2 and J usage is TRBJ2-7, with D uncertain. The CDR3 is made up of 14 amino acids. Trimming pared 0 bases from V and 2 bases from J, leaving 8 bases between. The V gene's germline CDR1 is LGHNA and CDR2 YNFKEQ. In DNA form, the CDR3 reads TGTGCCAGCAGCCAAGACGTAAACGCCTACGAGCAGTACTTC. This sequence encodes CASSQDVNAYEQYF.

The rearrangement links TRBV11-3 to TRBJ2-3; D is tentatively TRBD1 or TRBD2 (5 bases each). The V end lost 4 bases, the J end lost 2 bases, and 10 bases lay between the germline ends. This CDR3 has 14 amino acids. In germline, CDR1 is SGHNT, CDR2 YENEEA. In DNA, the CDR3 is TGTGCCAGCAGCTCCGAGGGGTACACAGATACGCAGTATTTT. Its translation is CASSSEGYTDTQYF.

The CDR3 nucleotides read TGTGCCAGCAGCTTGTGGGGACAGAGTTACACTGAAGCTTTCTTT. Translated, it gives CASSLWGQSYTEAFF. The rearrangement links TRBV5-6 to TRBJ1-1; the match to TRBD1 covers 7 bases. The germline V gene encodes CDR1 SGHDT and CDR2 YYEEEE. The CDR3 has 15 amino acids. Losses at the gene ends were 1 base for V and 3 bases for J; bases not matched to a gene: 6.

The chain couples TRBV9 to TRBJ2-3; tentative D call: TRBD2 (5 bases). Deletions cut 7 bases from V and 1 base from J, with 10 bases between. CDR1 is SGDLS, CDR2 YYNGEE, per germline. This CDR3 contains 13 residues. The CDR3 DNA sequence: TGTGCCAGCTCGCGGGTGGGCACAGATACGCAGTATTTT. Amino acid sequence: CASSRVGTDTQYF.

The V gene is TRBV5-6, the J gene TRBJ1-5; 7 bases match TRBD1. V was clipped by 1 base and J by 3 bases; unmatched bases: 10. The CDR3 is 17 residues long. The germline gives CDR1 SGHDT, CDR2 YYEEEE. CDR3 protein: CASSLTKWDSFNQPQHF. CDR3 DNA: TGTGCCAGCAGCTTGACTAAGTGGGACAGCTTCAATCAGCCCCAGCATTTT.

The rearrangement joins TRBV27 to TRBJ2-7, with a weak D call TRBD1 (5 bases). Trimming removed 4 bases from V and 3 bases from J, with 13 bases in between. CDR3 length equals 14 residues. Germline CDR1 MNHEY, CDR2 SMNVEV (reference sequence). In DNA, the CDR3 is TGTGCCAGCAGTTCCTACAGGTTCTACTACGAGCAGTACTTC. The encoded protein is CASSSYRFYYEQYF.

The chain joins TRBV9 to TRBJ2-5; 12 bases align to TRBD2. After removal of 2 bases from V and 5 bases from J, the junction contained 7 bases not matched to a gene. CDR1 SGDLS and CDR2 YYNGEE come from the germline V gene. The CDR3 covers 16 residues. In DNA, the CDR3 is TGTGCCAGCAGCGTCGGGACTAGCGGGCTTAGGGAGACCCAGTACTTC. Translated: CASSVGTSGLRETQYF.

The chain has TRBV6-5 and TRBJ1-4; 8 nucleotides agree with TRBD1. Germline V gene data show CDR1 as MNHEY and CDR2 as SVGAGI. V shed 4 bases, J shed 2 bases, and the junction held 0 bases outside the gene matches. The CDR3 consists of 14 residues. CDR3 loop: CASSWTGTNEKLFF. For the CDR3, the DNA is TGTGCCAGCAGTTGGACAGGGACTAATGAAAAACTGTTTTTT.

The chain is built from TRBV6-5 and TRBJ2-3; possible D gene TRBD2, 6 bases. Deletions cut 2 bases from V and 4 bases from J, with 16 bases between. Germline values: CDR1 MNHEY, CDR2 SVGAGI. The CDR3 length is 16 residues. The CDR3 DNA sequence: TGTGCCAGCAGTTACGGTAGCGGCTCCCCGGCAGATACGCAGTATTTT. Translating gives CASSYGSGSPADTQYF.

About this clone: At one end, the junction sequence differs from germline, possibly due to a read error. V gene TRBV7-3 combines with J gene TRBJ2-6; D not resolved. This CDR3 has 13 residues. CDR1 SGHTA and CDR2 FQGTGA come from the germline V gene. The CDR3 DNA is TGTGCCAGCAGCTTATCTGAGGCCAACGTCCTGACTTTC. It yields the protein CASSLSEANVLTF. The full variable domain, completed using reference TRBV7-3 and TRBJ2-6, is GAGVSQTPSNKVTEKGKYVELRCDPISGHTALYWYRQSLGQGPEFLIYFQGTGAADDSGLPNDRFFAVRPEGSVSTLKIQRTERGDSAVYLCASSLSEANVLTFGAGSRLTVL.

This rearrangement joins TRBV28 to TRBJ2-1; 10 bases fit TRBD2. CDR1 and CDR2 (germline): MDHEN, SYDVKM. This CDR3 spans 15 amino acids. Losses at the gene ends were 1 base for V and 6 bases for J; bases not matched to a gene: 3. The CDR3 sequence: CASSLLAGGPNEQFF. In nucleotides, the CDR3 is TGTGCCAGCAGTTTATTAGCGGGGGGCCCCAATGAGCAGTTCTTC.

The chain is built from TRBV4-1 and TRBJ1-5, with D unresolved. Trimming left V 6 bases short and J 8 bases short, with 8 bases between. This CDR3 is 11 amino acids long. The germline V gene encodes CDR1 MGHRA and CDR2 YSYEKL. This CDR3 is CASRGGEPQHF. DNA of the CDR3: TGCGCCAGCAGGGGCGGAGAGCCCCAGCATTTT.

The CDR3 DNA sequence: TGTGCCAGTAGTATACAGGGCACAGATACGCAGTATTTT. Protein: CASSIQGTDTQYF. The chain combines TRBV19 with TRBJ2-3; D is ambiguous. The CDR3 is 13 residues long. The V end was cut by 2 bases, the J end by 1 base, with 4 bases between. Germline V gene sequence: CDR1 LNHDA, CDR2 SQIVND (reference sequence).

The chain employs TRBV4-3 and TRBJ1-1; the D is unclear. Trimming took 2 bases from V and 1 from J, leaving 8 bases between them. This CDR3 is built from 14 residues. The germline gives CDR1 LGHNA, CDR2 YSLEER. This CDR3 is CASSQYPGNTEAFF. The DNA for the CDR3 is TGCGCCAGCAGCCAATACCCCGGGAACACTGAAGCTTTCTTT.

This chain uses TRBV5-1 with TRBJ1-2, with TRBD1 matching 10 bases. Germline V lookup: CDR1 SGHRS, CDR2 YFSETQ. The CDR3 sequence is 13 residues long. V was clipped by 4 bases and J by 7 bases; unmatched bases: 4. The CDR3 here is CASSKGQGVGYTF. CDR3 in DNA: TGCGCCAGCAGCAAAGGACAGGGGGTTGGCTACACCTTC.

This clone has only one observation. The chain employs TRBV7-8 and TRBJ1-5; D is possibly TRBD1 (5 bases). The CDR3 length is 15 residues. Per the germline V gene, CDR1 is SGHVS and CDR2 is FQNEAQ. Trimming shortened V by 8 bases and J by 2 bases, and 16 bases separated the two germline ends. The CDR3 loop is CASGQGHLGNQPQHF. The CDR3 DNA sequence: TGTGCCAGCGGTCAAGGACATCTTGGCAATCAGCCCCAGCATTTT.

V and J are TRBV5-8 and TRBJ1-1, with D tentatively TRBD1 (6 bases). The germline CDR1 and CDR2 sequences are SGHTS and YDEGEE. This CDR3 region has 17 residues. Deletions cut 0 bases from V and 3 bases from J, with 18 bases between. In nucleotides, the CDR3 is TGTGCCAGCAGCTTGGGAATCGGACCAGGGGTTGACACTGAAGCTTTCTTT. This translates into CASSLGIGPGVDTEAFF.

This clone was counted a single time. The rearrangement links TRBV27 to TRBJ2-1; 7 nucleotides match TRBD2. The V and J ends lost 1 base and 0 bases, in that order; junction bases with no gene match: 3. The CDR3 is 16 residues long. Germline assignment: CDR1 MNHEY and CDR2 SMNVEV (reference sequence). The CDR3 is CASSLLGGSSYNEQFF. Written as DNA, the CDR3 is TGTGCCAGCAGTTTATTGGGCGGGAGCTCCTACAATGAGCAGTTCTTC.

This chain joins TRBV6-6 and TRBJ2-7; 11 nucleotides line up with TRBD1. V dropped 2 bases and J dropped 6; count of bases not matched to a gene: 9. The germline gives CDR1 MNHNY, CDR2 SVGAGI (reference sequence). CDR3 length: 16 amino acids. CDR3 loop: CASSYPAGQGVGEQYF. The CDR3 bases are TGTGCCAGCAGTTACCCCGCGGGACAGGGGGTAGGCGAGCAGTACTTC.